This TCR beta chain was found in a study of blood T cell repertoires in COVID-19. The CDR3 runs 13 residues. The V gene's germline CDR1 is ENHRY and CDR2 SYGVKD. V lost 10 bases and J 4 bases, leaving 13 bases between the germline ends. This clone has more than one count but fewer than ten. Assay used: immunoSEQ multiplex PCR; TCRdb lists only in-frame clones, some missing. In the table there are about 280,000 clones, approximately 90% of which are singletons. Sample: PBMCs or T cells enriched from blood (not recorded which). The receptor was derived from a man aged 35 to 55 who had been exposed to COVID-19. The rearrangement joins TRBV10-3 to TRBJ2-2; D possibly corresponds to TRBD1 (6 bases). The CDR3 bases are TGTGCCACTGGACAGTTTATCACCGGGGAGCTGTTTTTT. Protein sequence: CATGQFITGELFF.